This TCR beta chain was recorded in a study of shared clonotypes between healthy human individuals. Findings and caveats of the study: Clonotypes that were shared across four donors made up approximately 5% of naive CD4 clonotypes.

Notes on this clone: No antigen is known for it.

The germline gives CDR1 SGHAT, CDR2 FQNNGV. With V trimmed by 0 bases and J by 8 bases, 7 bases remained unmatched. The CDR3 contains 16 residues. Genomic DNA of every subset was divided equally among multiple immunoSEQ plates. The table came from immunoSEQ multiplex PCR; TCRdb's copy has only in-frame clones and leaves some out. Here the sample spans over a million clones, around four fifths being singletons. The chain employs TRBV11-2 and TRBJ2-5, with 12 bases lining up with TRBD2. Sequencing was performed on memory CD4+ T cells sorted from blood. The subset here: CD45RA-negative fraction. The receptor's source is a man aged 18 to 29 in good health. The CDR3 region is CASSLDLAGGSYTQYF. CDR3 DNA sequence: TGTGCCAGCAGCTTAGATCTAGCGGGAGGGTCCTATACCCAGTACTTC. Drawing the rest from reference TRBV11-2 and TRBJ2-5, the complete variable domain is EAGVAQSPRYKIIEKRQSVAFWCNPISGHATLYWYQQILGQGPKLLIQFQNNGVVDDSQLPKDRFSAERLKGVDSTLKIQPAKLEDSAVYLCASSLDLAGGSYTQYFGPGTRLLVL.